Listed below are T cell receptor beta chains from one sample, sequenced in a study of sequential checkpoint blockade in melanoma. Generated by immunoSEQ multiplex PCR, the TCRdb table keeps only in-frame clones and is missing some. The table has 25,000 to 30,000 clones, roughly 76% seen once. The sample was CD8+ T cells sorted from blood (inferred from file names), taken from a patient given nivolumab and ipilimumab in sequence. The source of these receptors is a human donor with melanoma. Both conserved end residues are part of each CDR3. Size is omitted from some rows. Given values are once, few, many or a class for expanded clones.

TRBJ1-4 TRBV9 - CASSVTGLNEKLFF
TRBJ2-1 TRBV6-5 - CASSYEAGGRNEQFF
TRBJ2-7 TRBV7-8 - CASGLAGSYEQYF
TRBJ2-4 TRBV23-1 - CASSQPGHDIQYF
TRBJ1-4 TRBV6-1 - CASREGTEKLFF
TRBJ2-3 TRBV19 - CATQWTSGHTDTQYF
TRBJ1-4 TRBV28 once CASSPTDNPNEKLFF
TRBJ2-3 TRBV6-5 few CASSYSTAGWFDTQYF
TRBJ2-5 TRBV27 once CASSPTTSAETQYF
TRBJ1-2 TRBV5-4 - CASSLPGNGYTF
TRBJ1-2 TRBV11-2 - CASSLEDSFYGYTF
TRBJ2-3 TRBV9 few CASSEGTVGGGTDTQYF
TRBJ2-2 TRBV2 - CASSTPTFRLEGTYNTGELFF
TRBJ1-5 TRBV7-2 - CASSSAGTGGWQPQHF
TRBJ2-5 TRBV7-9 - CASSSRQGRQTQYF
TRBJ2-3 TRBV27 - CASKGLAVADTQYF
TRBJ2-7 TRBV4-1 - CASSQDLGATYEQYF
TRBJ1-2 TRBV7-3 - CASSPLGGAQTYGYTF
TRBJ1-1 TRBV29-1 - CSGTGGVTEAFF
TRBJ1-4 TRBV27 - CASKKAGAGNEKLFF
TRBJ1-1 TRBV7-9 once CASSFAGTDEAFF
TRBJ2-3 TRBV6-4 - CASSRTGGEDTQYF
TRBJ2-7 TRBV29-1 - CSVEDPRQGAGEQYF
TRBJ2-7 TRBV28 few CASSRTGKSYEQYF
TRBJ2-7 TRBV28 - CASSLYGRGLLEQYF
TRBJ2-5 TRBV28 - CASRSLSGPYEQYF
- TRBV9 - CASSSGGEILYEQYF
TRBJ1-4 TRBV4-3 - CASSLTFDRVYEKLFF
TRBJ2-7 TRBV29-1 - CSATGTSYEGQYF
TRBJ2-1 TRBV27 once CASRSREFPYNEQFF
TRBJ1-5 TRBV15 - CATSSDRAGVQPQHF
TRBJ2-1 TRBV2 - CASSYRGYNEQFF
TRBJ2-1 TRBV9 - CASSLRTKPEQFF
TRBJ1-1 TRBV4-3 - CASSQGGGVGMNTEAFF
TRBJ1-1 TRBV9 few CASSQTVMNTEAFF
TRBJ1-1 TRBV18 few CASSPGGQNTEAFF
TRBJ2-1 TRBV2 - CASRGAAGGYNEQFF
TRBJ1-1 TRBV19 - CASRLRTDRATEAFF
TRBJ2-6 TRBV9 - CASSVPLNFTGAGANVLTF
TRBJ2-1 TRBV7-9 once CAKWTSGNNEQFF
TRBJ1-1 TRBV5-6 - CASSPTGYTEAFF
TRBJ2-1 TRBV4-3 - CASSQPGQPYNEQFF
TRBJ2-7 TRBV11-2 - CASSLVGLRVSYEQYF
TRBJ1-6 TRBV7-8 - CASSLRPGYNSPLHF
TRBJ2-5 TRBV5-4 once CASSPAVIQETQYF
TRBJ2-3 TRBV7-9 - CASSAQVTDTQYF
TRBJ1-1 TRBV7-9 - CASSLVGTGIPEAFF